These 25 T cell receptor beta chains share one sample of origin, sequenced in a study of response to subunit inactivated influenza vaccine. TCRdb re-called the RT-PCR reads with MiXCR, one entry per CDR3 protein. Among 600,000 to 850,000 distinct CDR3 sequences listed, around 13% were seen once. The sample here was PBMCs from blood, taken approximately 15 days before vaccination. These receptors were taken from a middle-aged man who received an inactivated influenza vaccine.

This clonotype was counted only a few times. The chain joins TRBV10-3 to TRBJ1-1; no reliable D call. The CDR3 length is 13 residues. Germline CDR1 is ENHRY and CDR2 is SYGVKD. V shed 6 bases and J shed 0 bases, with 8 bases lying between them. In DNA form, the CDR3 reads TGTGCCATCAGCGACTTTCTGAACACTGAAGCTTTCTTT. Its translation: CAISDFLNTEAFF.

The rearrangement links TRBV30 to TRBJ2-5; D uncertain. This CDR3 is built from 13 residues. Germline values: CDR1 GTSNPN, CDR2 SVGIG (reference sequence). V lost 4 bases to trimming and J lost 2 bases, with 11 bases between them. The chain's CDR3 is CAWNPQLQETQYF. DNA for the CDR3: TGTGCCTGGAACCCTCAGCTTCAAGAGACCCAGTACTTC.

This clonotype was seen more than once but under ten times. V gene TRBV24-1 combines with J gene TRBJ2-4, with D perhaps TRBD1 (6 bases). Trimming removed 2 bases at V and 9 bases at J, with 13 bases between. CDR3 length: 14 residues. CDR1 KGHDR and CDR2 SFDVKD come from the germline V gene. The CDR3 bases are TGTGCCACCAGTGATTCGACAGGTCAGAGCATTCAGTACTTC. It specifies CATSDSTGQSIQYF.

This clonotype was recorded many times. This chain uses TRBV5-1 with TRBJ2-7; TRBD1 matches at 10 bases. CDR1 SGHRS and CDR2 YFSETQ come from the germline V gene. V was pared by 2 bases and J by 3 bases, with 2 bases of the junction left unmatched. The CDR3 is 14 residues long. The CDR3 loop reads CASSLGQGDYEQYF. In DNA, the CDR3 is TGCGCCAGCAGCTTAGGACAGGGGGACTACGAGCAGTACTTC.

This clonotype was seen a handful of times. The chain uses TRBV20-1 and TRBJ1-3, with D perhaps matching TRBD1 (6 bases). This CDR3 is built from 16 residues. Looked up from germline, CDR1 is DFQATT and CDR2 is SNEGSKA (reference sequence). V gave up 5 bases and J gave up 0 bases, with 17 bases separating them. As DNA, the CDR3 is TGCAGTGCTTACAGGGACTCCAGCCCCTCTGGAAACACCATATATTTT. This sequence encodes CSAYRDSSPSGNTIYF.

This clonotype was detected only a few times. The CDR3: CASSERTSGSSTQYF. Here the CDR3 DNA reads TGTGCCAGCAGCGAAAGGACTAGCGGGAGTAGTACGCAGTATTTT. The rearrangement joins TRBV7-2 to TRBJ2-3; TRBD2 agrees at 13 bases. CDR1 and CDR2 from the germline V gene are SGHTA and FQGNSA. This CDR3 has 15 amino acids. V lost 5 bases to trimming and J lost 8 bases; unmatched junction nucleotides: 7. Full variable domain (rest looked up from reference TRBV7-2 and TRBJ2-3): GAGVSQSPSNKVTEKGKDVELRCDPISGHTALYWYRQSLGQGLEFLIYFQGNSAPDKSGLPSDRFSAERTGGSVSTLTIQRTQQEDSAVYLCASSERTSGSSTQYFGPGTRLTVL.

This clonotype showed up just a few times. The chain has TRBV2 and TRBJ1-5; the D gene is possibly TRBD1 (6 bases). CDR3 size: 15 residues. V gave up 6 bases and J gave up 0 bases, with 12 bases separating them. The germline V gene has CDR1 SNHLY and CDR2 FYNNEI. The CDR3 nucleotides are TGTGCCAGCAGCGGGGACACTACTAGCAATCAGCCCCAGCATTTT. Its translation is CASSGDTTSNQPQHF.

This clonotype was found many times. The genes are TRBV7-8 and TRBJ1-5; D remains ambiguous. Trimming pared 5 bases from V and 3 bases from J, leaving 17 bases between. The germline gives CDR1 SGHVS, CDR2 FQNEAQ. The CDR3 consists of 16 residues. The CDR3 spells CASSLDRPSNNQPQHF. CDR3 DNA: TGTGCCAGCAGCCTGGACCGGCCGAGTAACAATCAGCCCCAGCATTTT. The entire variable domain, with the rest obtained from reference TRBV7-8 and TRBJ1-5, is as follows: GAGVSQSPRYKVAKRGQDVALRCDPISGHVSLFWYQQALGQGPEFLTYFQNEAQLDKSGLPSDRFFAERPEGSVSTLKIQRTQQEDSAVYLCASSLDRPSNNQPQHFGDGTRLSIL.

The V call is TRBV19, the J call TRBJ2-1; D is possibly TRBD2 (6 bases). V lost 7 bases and J lost 7, with 14 bases in between. Per the germline V gene, CDR1 is LNHDA and CDR2 is SQIVND (reference sequence). There are 13 residues in the CDR3. In nucleotides, the CDR3 is TGTGCCAGTATGAGGAGGGGTCGGAATGAGCAGTTCTTC. This sequence encodes CASMRRGRNEQFF.

This rearrangement joins TRBV7-2 to TRBJ2-3; D perhaps matches TRBD2 (5 bases). Trimming cost V 5 bases and J 6 bases, with 18 bases left between them. Per the germline V gene, CDR1 is SGHTA and CDR2 is FQGNSA. The CDR3 contains 15 residues. The CDR3 sequence: CASSPSSPSWDTQYF. CDR3 DNA: TGTGCCAGCAGCCCTAGCAGCCCGAGTTGGGATACGCAGTATTTT. Combining the CDR3 with reference TRBV7-2 and TRBJ2-3 gives the whole variable domain GAGVSQSPSNKVTEKGKDVELRCDPISGHTALYWYRQSLGQGLEFLIYFQGNSAPDKSGLPSDRFSAERTGGSVSTLTIQRTQQEDSAVYLCASSPSSPSWDTQYFGPGTRLTVL.

This clonotype has a count of ten or more. The genes are TRBV29-1 and TRBJ2-1, with 8 bases identical to TRBD1. CDR1 and CDR2 (germline): SQVTM, ANQGSEA. Unmatched junction bases numbered 5, after V lost 4 bases and J lost 6 bases. This CDR3 is built from 13 residues. The DNA of the CDR3 is TGCAGCGTTGGTCGGACAGGGACCAATGAGCAGTTCTTC. This sequence encodes CSVGRTGTNEQFF.

The chain is built from TRBV4-1 and TRBJ1-1, with D possibly TRBD1 on 5 matching bases. The CDR3 consists of 15 residues. V lost 5 bases and J lost 2, with 15 bases in between. CDR1 MGHRA and CDR2 YSYEKL come from the germline V gene. CDR3 loop: CASSGTGSDNTEAFF. Here the CDR3 DNA reads TGCGCCAGCAGCGGGACCGGGAGCGATAACACTGAAGCTTTCTTT.

The chain links TRBV5-1 to TRBJ1-1; 7 nucleotides align to TRBD1. CDR1 and CDR2 from the germline V gene are SGHRS and YFSETQ. This CDR3 contains 15 residues. Trimming at V came to 2 bases and at J to 3 bases, leaving 7 bases not matched to a gene. The CDR3 is CASSFYAGGDTEAFF. The CDR3 DNA is TGCGCCAGCAGCTTTTACGCAGGGGGGGACACTGAAGCTTTCTTT.

The rearrangement links TRBV29-1 to TRBJ2-7, with TRBD1 matching over 10 bases. From germline, CDR1 is SQVTM and CDR2 ANQGSEA. This CDR3 region has 16 residues. V was clipped by 7 bases and J by 2 bases; unmatched bases: 14. The CDR3 DNA is TGCAGCGCTTCCTCGGAGCCGGGACAGGGGACCTACGAGCAGTACTTC. Protein sequence: CSASSEPGQGTYEQYF.

V is TRBV20-1 and J is TRBJ2-1; 10 nucleotides align to TRBD2. V was pared by 6 bases and J by 3 bases, with 8 bases of the junction left unmatched. The CDR3 sequence is 15 residues long. Germline V gene data show CDR1 as DFQATT and CDR2 as SNEGSKA (reference sequence). DNA of the CDR3: TGCAGTGCGGGTAGCGGGAGGCCATTCTACAATGAGCAGTTCTTC. Translating it yields CSAGSGRPFYNEQFF.

This rearrangement joins TRBV5-1 to TRBJ1-1, with D tentatively TRBD1 (6 bases). CDR3 size: 16 residues. The V gene lost 0 bases and the J gene lost 5 bases, with 17 bases spanning the gap. Germline CDR1 reads SGHRS; CDR2 reads YFSETQ. CDR3 sequence: CASSLVGQKKNTEAFF. CDR3 coding DNA: TGCGCCAGCAGCTTGGTTGGACAGAAGAAGAATACTGAAGCTTTCTTT.

This clonotype showed up just a few times. The rearrangement joins TRBV5-1 to TRBJ2-3, with TRBD2 matching over 14 bases. The CDR3 totals 16 residues. The V gene's germline CDR1 is SGHRS and CDR2 YFSETQ. V lost 4 bases to trimming and J lost 3 bases; unmatched junction nucleotides: 4. The chain's CDR3 is CASSTRTSGGTDTQYF. The DNA of the CDR3 is TGCGCCAGCAGCACACGGACTAGCGGGGGGACAGATACGCAGTATTTT.

This clonotype was counted at least ten times. The chain carries TRBV12-3 or TRBV12-4 and TRBJ2-7; D perhaps matches TRBD1 (6 bases). V was cut by 6 bases and J by 0 bases, with 12 bases left in between. CDR3 size: 14 residues. CDR3 in DNA: TGTGCCAGCAGCGGACAGCGATACTCCTACGAGCAGTACTTC. It is translated as CASSGQRYSYEQYF.

This chain uses TRBV27 with TRBJ1-6; 8 bases align to TRBD1. Trimming took 7 bases from V and 13 from J; bases not matched to a gene: 21. This CDR3 spans 17 amino acids. The germline V gene encodes CDR1 MNHEY and CDR2 SMNVEV (reference sequence). The CDR3 region has the DNA TGTGCCAGCACAGTTTCGCTCCGTGGCAGGGGGCCTTACCCCCTCCACTTT. Translating it yields CASTVSLRGRGPYPLHF.

This clonotype has more than one count but fewer than ten. The V and J genes are TRBV2 and TRBJ2-1; D unresolved. Between the trimmed V and J ends, which lost 6 bases and 3 bases, there was a span of 15 bases. CDR1 and CDR2 from the germline V gene are SNHLY and FYNNEI. The CDR3 covers 15 residues. Here the CDR3 DNA reads TGTGCCAGCAGCGTTTCGAGCTCCTACTACAATGAGCAGTTCTTC. It is translated as CASSVSSSYYNEQFF.

V gene TRBV5-1 combines with J gene TRBJ2-1; 8 positions match TRBD2. The J segment lost 6 bases and the V segment lost 0 bases, leaving 14 bases of the junction unmatched. CDR1 and CDR2 (germline): SGHRS, YFSETQ. The CDR3 sequence is 18 residues long. In DNA form, the CDR3 reads TGCGCCAGCAGCTTGGCCAGGAGCGGGAGCCGCGCGAGCAATGAGCAGTTCTTC. It encodes CASSLARSGSRASNEQFF.

In its sample, this clonotype was seen a few times. V usage is TRBV20-1 and J usage is TRBJ2-4; D is ambiguous. The CDR3 has 13 amino acids. Trimming took 1 base from V and 1 from J, leaving 5 bases between them. Germline V gene data show CDR1 as DFQATT and CDR2 as SNEGSKA (reference sequence). CDR3 protein: CSARVQAKNIQYF. Written as DNA, the CDR3 is TGCAGTGCTAGAGTACAGGCCAAAAACATTCAGTACTTC.

This clonotype was recorded many times. V is TRBV6-2 or TRBV6-3 and J is TRBJ2-1, with 9 bases identical to TRBD1. The V gene end was trimmed by 2 bases and the J gene end by 3 bases; junction bases not matched to a gene: 8. From germline, CDR1 is MNHEY and CDR2 SVGEGT. CDR3 length: 17 residues. In DNA, the CDR3 is TGTGCCAGCAGTTACCGAAGAGGGGGACAGGGCTACAATGAGCAGTTCTTC. This encodes CASSYRRGGQGYNEQFF.

The chain links TRBV7-2 to TRBJ2-5; D is undetermined. The V end lost 5 bases, the J end lost 2 bases, and 15 bases lay between the germline ends. The CDR3 sequence is 15 residues long. The germline V gene has CDR1 SGHTA and CDR2 FQGNSA. CDR3 nucleotides: TGTGCCAGCAGCCCCCACTACCAAACTCAAGAGACCCAGTACTTC. Translating it yields CASSPHYQTQETQYF.

This chain joins TRBV11-2 and TRBJ1-3; D may be TRBD1 (5 bases). The germline V gene encodes CDR1 SGHAT and CDR2 FQNNGV. V lost 1 base, J lost 0 bases, and 10 bases lay in between. The CDR3 is made up of 16 amino acids. The CDR3 reads CASSLAQASSGNTIYF. CDR3 DNA: TGTGCCAGCAGCTTAGCACAGGCTAGCTCTGGAAACACCATATATTTT.